This TCR beta chain was recorded in a study of blood T cell dynamics during melanoma immunotherapy (dated by TCRdb to 2018 to 2021). For the study in its entirety: Patients had metastatic melanoma and received first-line pembrolizumab or nivolumab plus ipilimumab as standard of care in the United Kingdom. To find early correlates of response, the study profiled the peripheral T cell receptor repertoires of patients with metastatic melanoma both before and after one cycle of checkpoint inhibitor therapy. The training cohort consisted of consecutive patients, while an additional independent group of patients from the same centre was pooled to form an external validation set.

Regarding this clone: Its antigen is still unknown. Per-base qualities were not stored, and no clone one base away is much larger.

From the germline V gene, CDR1 is SGHVS and CDR2 is FQNEAQ. V lost 4 bases and J lost 0 bases; the stretch between them is 13 bases long. The CDR3 runs 15 amino acids, cysteine and phenylalanine included. The DNA shown is the 45-base CDR3, in frame from base 1. Per the publication, the time point label means: week 3, after first cycle of checkpoint inhibitor. Blood samples were collected before treatment (T0) and at week 3 (W3), after the first cycle of checkpoint blockade. Except for two patients with rapid clinical progression, response was assessed 12 weeks after the first infusion by RECIST 1.1; disease control meant complete response, partial response or stable disease. Patients were excluded for prior systemic cancer treatment, concomitant immunosuppressant therapy or synchronous other active malignancies. Both bulk PBMC and plasma cell-free DNA were sequenced for TCR beta so that circulating cells and T cell turnover could be tracked. PBMC were isolated from blood with Lymphoprep and SepMate tubes, followed by red cell lysis. QIAamp DNA Blood Mini kits were used to extract DNA from PBMC and sorted T cell subsets.

Broad study findings and their caveats: Unlike progressors, patients who went on to achieve disease control showed a bifurcated reorganization of the PBMC repertoire at W3, with either increased clonality or increased diversity. Whether the T cell clones behind the repertoire changes were melanoma-specific or instead reflected general immune activation was something the study could not determine. The relatively small sample size was acknowledged as a potential limitation on generalization of the results.

Every bulk PBMC sample had a fixed 350 ng of DNA loaded. Following the manufacturer instructions, the immunoSEQ TCRb Assay kit was used to amplify TCR beta CDR3 sequences from genomic DNA. The KAPA Library Quantification Kit for Illumina platforms was used to quantify the pooled libraries by qPCR. Pooled libraries were sequenced on an Illumina NextSeq 500, clustered at roughly 0.6-1.2 pM. The source study handled its data this way. TCR data were analyzed with immunoSEQ ANALYZER and the R LymphoSeq package. A rearrangement efficiency score was calculated as productive divided by the sum of productive and non-productive CDR3 sequences. Within each patient, timepoints were compared pairwise for clonality, measured with the Gini coefficient, and for diversity, measured with the Renyi index at alpha=1. In LymphoSeq, clonal relatedness was computed using an edit distance of 3, and repertoire similarity was computed using the Bhattacharyya coefficient. To classify response, a linear discriminant analysis based on week-3 changes in clonality and diversity was built using the R MASS and caret packages. TCRdb holds this immuneACCESS table with in-frame rearrangements only. Some clones are missing; in checked studies, unresolved V genes explain under half, and the rest has no known cause. V and J calls plus clone size are reproduced from that table; the DNA served to infer D and trimming. Here the sample has almost 8,500 clones; about 88% occur a single time. Roughly 2.5% of the sample comes from the top ten.

The chain is assembled from TRBV7-8 and TRBJ2-7; a weak D assignment points to TRBD1 (6 bases agree). The receptor was isolated from a human donor with melanoma. The sequences come from blood, collected from a patient treated with checkpoint blockade. Here the CDR3 is given as CASSYKKGGSYEQYF. In nucleotide form, the sequence is TGTGCCAGCAGCTATAAAAAAGGGGGCTCCTACGAGCAGTACTTC.